This T cell receptor beta chain was retrieved from a study of regulatory T cells in long-lasting Graves disease. Turning to this clonotype: A much larger clone lies one base from this, so it may be a read error.

Arm-PCR with iRepertoire HTBI primers amplified the CDR3 regions for these TCR beta libraries. MiXCR, applied by TCRdb to the multiplex PCR reads, yields one record per CDR3 protein. The sample holds approximately 350,000 distinct CDR3 sequences; over 15% are singletons and the top ten take 25% to 30%. V dropped 6 bases and J dropped 0 bases, with 6 bases sitting between them. The germline CDR1 and CDR2 sequences are SEHNR and FQNEAQ (reference sequence). This CDR3 is 14 amino acids long. The time point is: newly diagnosed GD, antithyroid drugs for less than 3 months. RNA from PBMCs was the source of the TCR library. This sample also appeared in a second study, on T cells in Graves' hyperthyroidism and ophthalmopathy.

This specimen was peripheral blood mononuclear cells (PBMCs), taken at new diagnosis, from a patient treated with antithyroid drugs. The V gene is TRBV7-9, the J gene TRBJ2-6, with D uncertain. The clonotype comes from a man aged 40-49 years with Graves disease. CDR3 in DNA: TGTGCCAGCAGGGTGGACTCTGGGGCCAACGTCCTGACTTTC. Translating gives CASRVDSGANVLTF.